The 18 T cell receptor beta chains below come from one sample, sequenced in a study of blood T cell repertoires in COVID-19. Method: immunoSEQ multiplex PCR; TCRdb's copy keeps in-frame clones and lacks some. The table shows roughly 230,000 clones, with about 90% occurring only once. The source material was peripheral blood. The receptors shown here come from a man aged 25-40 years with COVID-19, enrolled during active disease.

The CDR3 loop is CASSFQTGRNTIYF. The CDR3 DNA reads TGTGCCAGCAGCTTTCAGACAGGAAGAAACACCATATATTTT. The chain links TRBV13 to TRBJ1-3; tentatively, D is TRBD1 (6 bases). V was clipped by 3 bases and J by 5 bases, with 11 bases between them. Germline loops: CDR1 PRHDT, CDR2 FYEKMQ (reference sequence). This CDR3 comprises 14 residues.

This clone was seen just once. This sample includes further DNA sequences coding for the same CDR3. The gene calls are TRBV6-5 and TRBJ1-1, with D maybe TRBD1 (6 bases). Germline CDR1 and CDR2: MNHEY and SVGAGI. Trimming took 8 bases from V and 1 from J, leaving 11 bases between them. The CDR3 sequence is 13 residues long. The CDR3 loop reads CASGGQTNTEAFF. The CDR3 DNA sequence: TGTGCCAGCGGAGGACAGACGAACACTGAAGCTTTCTTT.

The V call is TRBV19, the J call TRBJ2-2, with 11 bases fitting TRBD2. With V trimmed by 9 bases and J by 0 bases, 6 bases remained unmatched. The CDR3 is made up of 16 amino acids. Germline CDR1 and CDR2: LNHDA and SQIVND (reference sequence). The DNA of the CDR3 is TGTGCCAGCAGACTAGCGGGGAACTCGAACACCGGGGAGCTGTTTTTT. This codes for CASRLAGNSNTGELFF.

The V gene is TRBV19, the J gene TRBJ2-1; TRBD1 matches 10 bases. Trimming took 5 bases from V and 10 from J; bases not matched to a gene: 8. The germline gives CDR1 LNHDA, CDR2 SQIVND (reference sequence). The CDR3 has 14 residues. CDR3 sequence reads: CASSPGTGVREQFF. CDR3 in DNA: TGTGCCAGTAGTCCCGGGACAGGGGTGCGAGAGCAGTTCTTC.

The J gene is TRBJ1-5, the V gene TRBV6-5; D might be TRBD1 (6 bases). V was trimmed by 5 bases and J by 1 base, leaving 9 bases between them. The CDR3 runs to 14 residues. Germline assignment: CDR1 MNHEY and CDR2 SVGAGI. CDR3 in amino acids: CASSMTGSNQPQHF. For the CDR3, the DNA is TGTGCCAGCAGTATGACAGGAAGCAATCAGCCCCAGCATTTT.

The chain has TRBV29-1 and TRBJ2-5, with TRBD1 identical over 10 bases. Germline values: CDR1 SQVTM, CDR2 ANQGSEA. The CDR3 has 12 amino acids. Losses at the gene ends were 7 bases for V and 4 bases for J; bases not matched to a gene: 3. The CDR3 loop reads CSAGQGGETQYF. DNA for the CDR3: TGCAGCGCCGGACAGGGGGGAGAGACCCAGTACTTC.

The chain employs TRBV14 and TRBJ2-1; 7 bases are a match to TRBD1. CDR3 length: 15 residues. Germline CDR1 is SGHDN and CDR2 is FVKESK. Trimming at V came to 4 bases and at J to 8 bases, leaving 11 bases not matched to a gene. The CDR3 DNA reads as TGTGCCAGCAGCCGGCCGGGACAGTTTTCTTATGAGCAGTTCTTC. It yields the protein CASSRPGQFSYEQFF.

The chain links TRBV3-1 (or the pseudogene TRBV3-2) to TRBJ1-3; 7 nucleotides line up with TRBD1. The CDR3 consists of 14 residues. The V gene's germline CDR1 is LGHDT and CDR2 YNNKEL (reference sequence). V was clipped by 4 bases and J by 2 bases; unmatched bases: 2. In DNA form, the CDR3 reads TGTGCCAGCAGCCCGGGACAGCCTGGAAACACCATATATTTT. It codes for CASSPGQPGNTIYF.

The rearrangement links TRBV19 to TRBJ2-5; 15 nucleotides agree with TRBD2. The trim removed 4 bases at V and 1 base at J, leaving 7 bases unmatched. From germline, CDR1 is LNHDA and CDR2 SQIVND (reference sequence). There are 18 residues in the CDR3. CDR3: CASSTLWTSGGAQETQYF. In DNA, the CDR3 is TGTGCCAGTAGTACTCTTTGGACTAGCGGGGGGGCCCAAGAGACCCAGTACTTC.

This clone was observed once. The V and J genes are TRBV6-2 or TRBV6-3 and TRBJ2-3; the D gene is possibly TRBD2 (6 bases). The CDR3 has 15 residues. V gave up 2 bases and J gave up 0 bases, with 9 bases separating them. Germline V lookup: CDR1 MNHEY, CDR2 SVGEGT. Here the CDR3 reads CASSYLGGSTDTQYF. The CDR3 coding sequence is TGTGCCAGCAGTTACCTCGGGGGTAGCACAGATACGCAGTATTTT.

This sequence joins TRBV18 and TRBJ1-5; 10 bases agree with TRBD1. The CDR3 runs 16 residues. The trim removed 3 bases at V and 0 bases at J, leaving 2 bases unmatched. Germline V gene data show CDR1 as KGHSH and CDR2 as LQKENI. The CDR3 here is CASSPGQGYSNQPQHF. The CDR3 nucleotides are TGTGCCAGCTCACCGGGACAGGGGTATAGCAATCAGCCCCAGCATTTT.

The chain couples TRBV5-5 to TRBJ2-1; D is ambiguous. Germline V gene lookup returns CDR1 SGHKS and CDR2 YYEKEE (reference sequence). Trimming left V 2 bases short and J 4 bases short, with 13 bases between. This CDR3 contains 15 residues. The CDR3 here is CASSLQTDLYNEQFF. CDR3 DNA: TGTGCCAGCAGCTTACAGACCGATCTTTACAATGAGCAGTTCTTC. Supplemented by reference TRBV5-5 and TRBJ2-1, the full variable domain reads DAGVTQSPTHLIKTRGQQVTLRCSPISGHKSVSWYQQVLGQGPQFIFQYYEKEERGRGNFPDRFSARQFPNYSSELNVNALLLGDSALYLCASSLQTDLYNEQFFGPGTRLTVL.

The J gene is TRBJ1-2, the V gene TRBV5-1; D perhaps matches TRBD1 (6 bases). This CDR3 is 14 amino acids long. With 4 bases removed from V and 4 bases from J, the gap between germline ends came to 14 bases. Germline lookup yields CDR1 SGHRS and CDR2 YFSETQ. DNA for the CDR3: TGCGCCAGCAGCGAATGGGACACGGGCTATGGCTACACCTTC. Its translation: CASSEWDTGYGYTF.

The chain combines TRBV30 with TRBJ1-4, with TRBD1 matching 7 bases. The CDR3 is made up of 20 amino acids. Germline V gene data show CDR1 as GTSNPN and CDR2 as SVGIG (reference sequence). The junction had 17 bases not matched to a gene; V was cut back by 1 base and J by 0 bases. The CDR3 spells CAWSGMDRSRRVATNEKLFF. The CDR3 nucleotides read TGTGCCTGGAGTGGAATGGACAGGTCACGACGAGTAGCAACTAATGAAAAACTGTTTTTT.

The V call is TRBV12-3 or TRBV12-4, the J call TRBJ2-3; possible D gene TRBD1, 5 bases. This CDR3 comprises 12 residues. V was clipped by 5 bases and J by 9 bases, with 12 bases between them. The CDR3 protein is CASSAQGDTQYF. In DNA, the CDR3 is TGTGCCAGCAGTGCGCAGGGTGACACGCAGTATTTT.

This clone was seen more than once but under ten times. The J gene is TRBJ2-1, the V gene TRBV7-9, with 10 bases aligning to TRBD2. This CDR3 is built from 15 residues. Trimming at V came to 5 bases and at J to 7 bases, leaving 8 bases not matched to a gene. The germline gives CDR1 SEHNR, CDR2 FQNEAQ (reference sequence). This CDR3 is CASSPGTSELNEQFF. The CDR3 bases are TGTGCCAGCAGCCCGGGGACTAGCGAGTTGAATGAGCAGTTCTTC.

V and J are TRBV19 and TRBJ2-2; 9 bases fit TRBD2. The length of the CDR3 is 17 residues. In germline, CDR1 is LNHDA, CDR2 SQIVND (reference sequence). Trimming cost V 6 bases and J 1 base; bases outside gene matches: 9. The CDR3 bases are TGTGCCAGTAGCCCTACCAGCGGGGGGCGGAACACCGGGGAGCTGTTTTTT. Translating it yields CASSPTSGGRNTGELFF.

The CDR3 loop is CAWKRWGRNYEQYF. In DNA, the CDR3 is TGTGCCTGGAAACGGTGGGGGCGTAACTACGAGCAGTACTTC. This chain links TRBV30 with TRBJ2-7; D perhaps matches TRBD1 (6 bases). Germline loops: CDR1 GTSNPN, CDR2 SVGIG (reference sequence). CDR3 length: 14 residues. With 4 bases removed from V and 3 bases from J, the gap between germline ends came to 16 bases.